The sequence of this T cell receptor beta chain was determined in a study of cytomegalovirus exposure and HLA in healthy donors. Assay used: immunoSEQ multiplex PCR; TCRdb lists only in-frame clones, some missing. The data contain over 200,000 clones, roughly 90% of them seen just once; the ten biggest clones take up approximately 0.34%. This CDR3 spans 18 amino acids. The V and J ends lost 0 bases and 8 bases, in that order; junction bases with no gene match: 11. Germline CDR1 and CDR2: SGHRS and YFSETQ. This receptor was identified in a woman aged 18 to 35 in good health and CMV-seronegative. Sequencing input: PBMCs. The rearrangement uses TRBV5-1 and TRBJ1-6, with 10 bases matching TRBD1. This CDR3 is CASSLGVQPGQGYSPLHF. The DNA of the CDR3 is TGCGCCAGCAGCTTGGGCGTACAACCGGGACAGGGGTATTCACCCCTCCACTTT.